These 21 T cell receptor beta chains originate from one sample sequenced in a study of radiotherapy plus CTLA-4 blockade in lung cancer. TCRdb's table, derived via immunoSEQ multiplex PCR, lists solely in-frame clones and lacks some. Of approximately 60,000 clones in the sample, roughly 77% were seen once. The starting material was peripheral blood, obtained from a patient treated with radiotherapy plus ipilimumab. The receptors come from a human donor with non-small cell lung cancer who had a complete response to radiotherapy plus ipilimumab.

The chain couples TRBV2 to TRBJ1-2, with D possibly being TRBD1 (6 bases). V lost 7 bases and J 7 bases, leaving 16 bases between the germline ends. The CDR3 contains 13 residues. Looked up from germline, CDR1 is SNHLY and CDR2 is FYNNEI. CDR3 sequence reads: CASKITGNTGYTF. Written as DNA, the CDR3 is TGTGCCAGCAAGATAACAGGGAATACTGGCTACACCTTC.

This chain connects TRBV7-2 to TRBJ1-2; 7 bases line up with TRBD1. Germline CDR1 is SGHTA and CDR2 is FQGNSA. V lost 5 bases and J lost 3; bases outside the gene matches: 3. This CDR3 spans 13 amino acids. The CDR3 DNA sequence: TGTGCCAGCAGCCCAGGGGGTTACTATGGCTACACCTTC. It translates to CASSPGGYYGYTF.

CDR3 bases: TGTGCCAGCAATCTAGAGACAGGGACTAACTATGGCTACACCTTC. Protein product: CASNLETGTNYGYTF. The V gene is TRBV6-1, the J gene TRBJ1-2; 7 bases match TRBD1. The germline V gene encodes CDR1 MNHNS and CDR2 SASEGT. V shed 7 bases, J shed 0 bases, and the junction held 8 bases outside the gene matches. The CDR3 loop spans 15 amino acids.

CDR3 amino acids: CAISEWLAGVGTGELFF. The CDR3 coding sequence is TGTGCCATCAGTGAGTGGCTAGCGGGAGTCGGTACCGGGGAGCTGTTTTTT. This chain joins TRBV10-3 and TRBJ2-2, with 10 bases aligning to TRBD2. CDR1 is ENHRY, CDR2 SYGVKD, per germline. The CDR3 runs to 17 residues. V was pared by 1 base and J by 5 bases, with 7 bases of the junction left unmatched.

The chain uses TRBV19 and TRBJ1-5, with no clear D. This CDR3 region has 13 residues. The germline gives CDR1 LNHDA, CDR2 SQIVND (reference sequence). Trimming removed 3 bases at V and 14 bases at J, with 17 bases between. As DNA, the CDR3 is TGTGCCAGTAGTATTCGTCTTCCGGATTCTAAGCATTTT. It encodes CASSIRLPDSKHF.

V usage is TRBV6-5 and J usage is TRBJ2-7; D may correspond to TRBD1 or TRBD2 (5 bases each). Germline V CDR1 and CDR2: MNHEY, SVGAGI. Trimming stripped 2 bases from V and 5 bases from J, with 10 bases between. This CDR3 is built from 13 residues. This CDR3 reads CASSYQQGDEQYV. In DNA form, the CDR3 reads TGTGCCAGCAGTTACCAGCAGGGAGACGAGCAGTACGTC.

This chain joins TRBV27 and TRBJ1-1; the D is unclear. V was pared by 5 bases and J by 5 bases, with 21 bases between. CDR1 MNHEY and CDR2 SMNVEV come from the germline V gene (reference sequence). The CDR3 runs to 16 residues. The CDR3 coding sequence is TGTGCCAGCAGTACACCCCGAGACATCCAGAGGACTGAAGCTTTCTTT. As protein: CASSTPRDIQRTEAFF.

This chain links TRBV9 with TRBJ2-7; D gene uncertain. Trimming took 4 bases from V and 0 from J, leaving 14 bases between them. CDR3 length: 15 amino acids. CDR1 is SGDLS and CDR2 is YYNGEE in the germline V gene. This CDR3 reads CASSLGSLGSYEQYV. The CDR3 DNA is TGTGCCAGCAGCCTGGGATCGCTGGGCTCCTACGAGCAGTACGTC.

Concerning this clone itself: This sample also contains other DNA sequences that code for the same CDR3. The rearrangement uses TRBV19 and TRBJ2-2; D is uncertain. V was pared by 1 base and J by 5 bases, with 5 bases between. The CDR3 runs 13 residues. The germline CDR1 and CDR2 sequences are LNHDA and SQIVND (reference sequence). CDR3 amino acids: CASSIVRTGELFF. Written as DNA, the CDR3 is TGTGCCAGTAGTATAGTGCGAACCGGGGAGCTGTTTTTT.

The chain carries TRBV4-3 and TRBJ2-1; 8 bases line up with TRBD2. CDR3 length: 18 amino acids. Germline values: CDR1 LGHNA, CDR2 YSLEER. The V segment lost 0 bases and the J segment 8 bases; nucleotides outside the gene matches: 15. In DNA form, the CDR3 reads TGCGCCAGCAGCCAAGATCAAAAGCGGGAGTGGGGAATCGATGAGCAGTTCTTC. It yields the protein CASSQDQKREWGIDEQFF.

This clone was seen only a few times. The chain is built from TRBV9 and TRBJ2-5; 8 nucleotides agree with TRBD2. CDR3 length: 14 residues. V was clipped by 4 bases and J by 4 bases; unmatched bases: 6. CDR1 and CDR2 (germline): SGDLS, YYNGEE. The DNA for the CDR3 is TGTGCCAGCAGCCCCTCGGGGGGGCCAGAGACCCAGTACTTC. Translated, it gives CASSPSGGPETQYF.

The J gene is TRBJ2-3, the V gene TRBV7-2; 8 bases map to TRBD1. The junction had 4 bases not matched to a gene; V was cut back by 3 bases and J by 5 bases. Germline V gene sequence: CDR1 SGHTA, CDR2 FQGNSA. The CDR3 extends over 14 amino acids. This CDR3 is CASSFGQGLDTQYF. The CDR3, as DNA: TGTGCCAGCAGCTTCGGACAGGGCTTAGATACGCAGTATTTT.

This clone came up a few times. This chain uses TRBV19 with TRBJ2-1; unclear D gene. V was clipped by 8 bases and J by 1 base, with 6 bases between them. This CDR3 region has 12 residues. Germline V gene sequence: CDR1 LNHDA, CDR2 SQIVND (reference sequence). The CDR3 here is CASVGSYNEQFF. CDR3 sequence (DNA): TGTGCCAGTGTGGGATCCTACAATGAGCAGTTCTTC.

This clone was seen only a few times. V and J are TRBV5-1 and TRBJ2-2; no clear D gene. V gave up 1 base and J gave up 4 bases, with 8 bases separating them. The length of the CDR3 is 14 residues. The germline CDR1 and CDR2 sequences are SGHRS and YFSETQ. In DNA, the CDR3 is TGCGCCAGCAGCTTGATCACGGTCACCGGGGAGCTGTTTTTT. Translation gives CASSLITVTGELFF.

The chain carries TRBV4-1 and TRBJ1-2; D remains unclear. Germline V gives CDR1 MGHRA, CDR2 YSYEKL. V lost 4 bases and J lost 7, with 19 bases in between. The CDR3 has 15 residues. The CDR3 sequence is CASSPPGSPSGGYTF. CDR3 in DNA: TGCGCCAGCAGCCCGCCGGGCTCCCCGTCGGGTGGCTACACCTTC.

The V and J genes are TRBV7-9 and TRBJ2-2; no clear D. Trimming took off 1 base at V and 6 bases at J, with 9 bases between the two ends. CDR1 SEHNR and CDR2 FQNEAQ come from the germline V gene (reference sequence). The CDR3 covers 14 residues. CDR3 region: CASSLDGVAGELFF. CDR3 in DNA: TGTGCCAGCAGCTTAGATGGAGTAGCCGGGGAGCTGTTTTTT.

In its sample, this clone was seen a few times. The CDR3 loop is CASSLARAAYYEQYF. DNA of the CDR3: TGTGCCAGCAGCTTAGCACGGGCAGCCTACTACGAGCAGTACTTC. The rearrangement links TRBV7-9 to TRBJ2-7; no clear D. The length of the CDR3 is 15 residues. In germline, CDR1 is SEHNR, CDR2 FQNEAQ (reference sequence). V was clipped by 0 bases and J by 3 bases, with 12 bases between them.

This chain connects TRBV10-2 to TRBJ1-1, with D perhaps TRBD1 (5 bases). The CDR3 is 13 amino acids. Trimming removed 7 bases from V and 0 bases from J, with 9 bases in between. Germline CDR1 WSHSY, CDR2 SAAADI. The CDR3 sequence is CASTAGMNTEAFF. The DNA for the CDR3 is TGCGCCAGCACCGCAGGGATGAACACTGAAGCTTTCTTT.

The gene calls are TRBV18 and TRBJ1-1; D not certain. V was shortened by 3 bases and J by 1 base, with 12 bases between the two germline ends. CDR1 and CDR2 (germline): KGHSH, LQKENI. This CDR3 has 15 amino acids. The CDR3 protein is CASSPELLPNTEAFF. For the CDR3, the DNA is TGTGCCAGCTCACCCGAACTGCTCCCGAACACTGAAGCTTTCTTT.

This sequence joins TRBV6-5 and TRBJ1-6; 9 nucleotides agree with TRBD1. Germline trimming cut 0 bases from V and 9 bases from J; bases unmatched to any gene: 6. The CDR3 loop spans 16 amino acids. Germline CDR1 reads MNHEY; CDR2 reads SVGAGI. The CDR3 loop reads CASSYSPPGQGSPLHF. CDR3 DNA: TGTGCCAGCAGTTACTCGCCTCCGGGACAGGGTTCACCCCTCCACTTT.

This clone was seen just once. V gene TRBV7-9 combines with J gene TRBJ2-3; D is perhaps TRBD1 (5 bases). Per the germline V gene, CDR1 is SEHNR and CDR2 is FQNEAQ (reference sequence). This CDR3 has 15 amino acids. V shed 5 bases and J shed 3 bases, with 15 bases lying between them. The CDR3 is CASSLWGLGTDTQYF. Here the CDR3 DNA reads TGTGCCAGCAGCCTATGGGGCCTTGGGACAGATACGCAGTATTTT.